This is a list of T cell receptor beta chains from one sample in a study of technical replicates of blood from a few donors. TCRdb's table, derived via immunoSEQ multiplex PCR, lists solely in-frame clones and lacks some. The repertoire has around 100,000 clones, around 96% of them found once; the top ten carry more than 0.3%. The specimen sequenced was T cells isolated from PBMCs. These receptors were collected from a human donor in good health. Each CDR3 is given with its conserved first and last residue. Fields, in order: D gene, V gene, clone size, J gene, CDR3 protein, CDR3 DNA. The D gene is left open where the match is weak. Clone size is shown for a subset of rows, as once, few, many or a class of expanded clone.

TRBD2,TRBV14,.,TRBJ2-4,CASSTLAGRIQYF,TGTGCCAGCAGCACTCTAGCGGGCAGGATTCAGTACTTC
.,TRBV18,once,TRBJ1-3,CASSPDRSSGNTIYF,TGTGCCAGCTCACCCGACAGGAGCTCTGGAAACACCATATATTTT
TRBD1,TRBV6-1,.,TRBJ2-2,CASSGQGFGTGELFF,TGTGCCAGCAGTGGACAGGGGTTCGGCACCGGGGAGCTGTTTTTT
TRBD2,TRBV9,.,TRBJ2-5,CASSETSGRAYETQYF,TGTGCCAGCAGCGAGACTAGCGGGAGGGCCTACGAGACCCAGTACTTC
TRBD2,TRBV2,.,TRBJ2-5,CASSEARLAGQETQYF,TGTGCCAGCAGTGAGGCGCGTCTAGCGGGGCAAGAGACCCAGTACTTC
.,TRBV7-3,.,TRBJ2-3,CASSLGLRDTQYF,TGTGCCAGCAGCTTGGGACTCCGAGATACGCAGTATTTT
.,TRBV29-1,once,TRBJ1-2,CSVEVRIYGYTF,TGCAGCGTTGAGGTCAGAATCTATGGCTACACCTTC
TRBD2,TRBV2,.,TRBJ2-7,CASSSGSEQYF,TGTGCCAGCAGTAGCGGGAGCGAGCAGTACTTC
TRBD1,TRBV6-5,.,TRBJ1-5,CASSSGQDGQPQHF,TGTGCCAGCAGTTCTGGACAGGACGGTCAGCCCCAGCATTTT
TRBD2,TRBV13,.,TRBJ2-1,CASSLEMGTSGRTEQFF,TGTGCCAGCAGCTTAGAGATGGGTACTAGCGGGAGAACTGAGCAGTTCTTC
.,TRBV6-1,.,TRBJ1-1,CASGEQGAYTEAFF,TGTGCCAGCGGAGAACAGGGAGCGTACACTGAAGCTTTCTTT
.,TRBV6-5,.,TRBJ1-2,CASSYSRGYGYTF,TGTGCCAGCAGTTACTCGAGAGGCTATGGCTACACCTTC
TRBD2,TRBV5-6,once,TRBJ2-5,CASSLRLAGDRRETQYF,TGTGCCAGCAGCTTGCGTCTAGCGGGGGACCGGAGGGAGACCCAGTACTTC
.,TRBV5-1,.,TRBJ1-1,CASSVISGIGHTEAFF,TGCGCCAGCAGCGTGATATCAGGGATAGGTCACACTGAAGCTTTCTTT
TRBD1,TRBV5-1,.,TRBJ2-5,CASSLPLESDRDQETQYF,TGCGCCAGCAGCTTGCCCCTCGAGTCGGACAGGGACCAAGAGACCCAGTACTTC
TRBD1,TRBV27,.,TRBJ2-7,CASSGPDRGLSQYF,TGTGCCAGCAGTGGTCCCGACAGGGGGCTTTCGCAGTACTTC
TRBD2,TRBV19,.,TRBJ2-2,CASSAWTSTGELFF,TGTGCCAGTAGTGCCTGGACTAGCACCGGGGAGCTGTTTTTT
.,TRBV18,.,TRBJ1-1,CASSRGAGSEAFF,TGTGCCAGCTCCCGGGGGGCCGGTTCTGAAGCTTTCTTT
TRBD1,TRBV19,.,TRBJ1-1,CASSLLGLTGDFTEAFF,TGTGCCAGTAGTCTCTTGGGGTTGACAGGGGATTTCACTGAAGCTTTCTTT
.,TRBV14,.,TRBJ2-7,CASSQVQASEQYF,TGTGCCAGCAGCCAAGTACAAGCGAGCGAGCAGTACTTC
.,TRBV5-4,.,TRBJ2-5,CASSLRRGQSGETQYF,TGTGCCAGCAGCTTGCGGAGGGGGCAATCAGGAGAGACCCAGTACTTC
.,TRBV28,once,TRBJ2-7,CASSLPERSYEQYF,TGTGCCAGCAGTTTACCAGAGCGTTCCTACGAGCAGTACTTC
.,TRBV4-3,.,TRBJ1-3,CASSQDYGGGNTIYF,TGCGCCAGCAGCCAAGATTACGGGGGGGGAAACACCATATATTTT
TRBD2,TRBV10-3,.,TRBJ2-1,CAISGIAGTSNEQFF,TGTGCCATCAGTGGGATAGCGGGAACCTCCAATGAGCAGTTCTTC
TRBD1,TRBV6-5,.,TRBJ2-1,CATWTGGELEFF,TGTGCCACCTGGACAGGGGGCGAGTTGGAGTTCTTC
.,TRBV29-1,.,TRBJ1-3,CSVDTTGSGNTIYF,TGCAGCGTTGATACGACAGGCTCTGGAAACACCATATATTTT
.,TRBV11-3,.,TRBJ2-5,CASSFSAEGKTQYF,TGTGCCAGCAGCTTTTCAGCGGAGGGGAAGACCCAGTACTTC
.,TRBV29-1,.,TRBJ2-7,CSAIRPHRMREQYF,TGCAGCGCTATTAGGCCCCATCGGATGAGGGAGCAGTACTTC
TRBD2,TRBV9,.,TRBJ2-3,CASSVGTSEHTDTQYF,TGTGCCAGCAGCGTAGGGACTAGCGAACACACAGATACGCAGTATTTT
TRBD2,TRBV7-7,once,TRBJ2-3,CASSLGLAGETQYF,TGTGCCAGCAGCTTGGGACTAGCGGGAGAGACGCAGTATTTT
.,TRBV7-2,.,TRBJ1-5,CASSPGGNQPQHF,TGTGCCAGCAGCCCAGGTGGCAATCAGCCCCAGCATTTT
.,TRBV5-1,.,TRBJ1-2,CASSPDGGNYGYTF,TGCGCCAGCAGCCCCGATGGAGGGAACTATGGCTACACCTTC
.,TRBV7-9,.,TRBJ2-7,CASSLGRNEQYF,TGTGCCAGCAGCTTAGGGAGGAACGAGCAGTACTTC
.,TRBV6-5,.,TRBJ1-1,CASSRGQLLNTEAFF,TGTGCCAGCAGCCGCGGACAGTTACTGAACACTGAAGCTTTCTTT
.,TRBV20-1,once,TRBJ2-7,CSARRGYEQYF,TGCAGTGCCCGGCGGGGCTACGAGCAGTACTTC
TRBD2,TRBV7-8,.,TRBJ2-1,CASSLRSGRDSEQFF,TGTGCCAGCAGCTTACGGAGCGGGAGGGACAGTGAGCAGTTCTTC
TRBD2,TRBV14,.,TRBJ2-1,CATRGSSYNEQFF,TGTGCCACTCGCGGGAGCTCCTACAATGAGCAGTTCTTC
TRBD1,TRBV28,.,TRBJ2-3,CASSDRGKDTQYF,TGTGCCAGCAGTGACAGGGGTAAGGATACGCAGTATTTT
.,TRBV7-9,.,TRBJ1-5,CASSLAGAHGSPQHF,TGTGCCAGCAGCTTAGCTGGGGCCCATGGGTCGCCCCAGCATTTT
.,TRBV11-2,.,TRBJ2-2,CASSLGQTGELFF,TGTGCCAGCAGCTTAGGACAAACCGGGGAGCTGTTTTTT
TRBD1,TRBV7-9,.,TRBJ1-3,CASSLADRGLSGNTIYF,TGTGCCAGCAGCTTAGCGGACAGGGGGCTCTCTGGAAACACCATATATTTT
.,TRBV15,.,TRBJ1-5,CATSRGGNPNQPQHF,TGTGCCACCAGCAGAGGAGGGAATCCCAATCAGCCCCAGCATTTT
TRBD1,TRBV5-1,.,TRBJ1-6,CASSVGQGNSPLHF,TGCGCCAGCAGCGTAGGACAGGGTAATTCACCCCTCCACTTT
.,TRBV9,.,TRBJ1-1,CASSGTFDTEAFF,TGTGCCAGCAGCGGGACATTCGACACTGAAGCTTTCTTT
TRBD2,TRBV7-9,medium-sized,TRBJ2-7,CASSLGVGQGGNEQYF,TGTGCCAGCAGCTTAGGTGTAGGCCAGGGAGGGAACGAGCAGTACTTC
TRBD1,TRBV5-1,.,TRBJ1-3,CASSPGTGGLGNTIYF,TGCGCCAGCAGCCCCGGGACAGGGGGCCTTGGAAACACCATATATTTT
.,TRBV29-1,.,TRBJ2-5,CSVDGPGVETQYF,TGCAGCGTCGATGGACCGGGGGTTGAGACCCAGTACTTC
.,TRBV7-2,.,TRBJ1-3,CASSLARGNTIYF,TGTGCCAGCAGCTTAGCTAGAGGAAACACCATATATTTT
TRBD1,TRBV7-3,.,TRBJ2-5,CASSLLGGQGLETQYF,TGTGCCAGCAGCTTATTGGGGGGACAGGGGTTAGAGACCCAGTACTTC
TRBD2,TRBV9,.,TRBJ2-4,CASSVEGLAGMNVAKNIQYF,TGTGCCAGCAGCGTAGAGGGACTAGCGGGTATGAATGTAGCCAAAAACATTCAGTACTTC
.,TRBV7-9,.,TRBJ2-1,CASSFGGSEGEQFF,TGTGCCAGCAGCTTTGGAGGGAGTGAGGGTGAGCAGTTCTTC